This paragraph covers one T cell receptor (beta chain) sequence. Its antigen remains undetermined. Qualities for individual bases were not recorded, and no much larger clone is one base off. The CDR3, from cysteine to phenylalanine, totals 13 residues. The DNA shown is the 39-base CDR3, in frame from base 1. The germline V gene (reference sequence) sets CDR1 to GTSNPN and CDR2 to SVGIG. V lost 0 bases and J lost 7 bases; the stretch between them is 7 bases long. The sample's time point, from its label and the paper: around 24 weeks on oral tofacitinib. Sample treatment or condition, as interpreted from the label and publication: oral pan-JAK inhibitor, 5-10 mg twice daily. Lesional scalp punch biopsies and peripheral blood were collected from alopecia areata patients. PBMCs were isolated by density centrifugation and stained for CD3, CD4 and CD8, after which CD4+ and CD8+ T cells were sorted on a FACSAria.

These data come from a study of CD8+ T cells in alopecia areata listed by TCRdb under 2018. With respect to the entire study: The treated patients took part in an open-label pilot trial in which moderate-to-severe alopecia areata was treated with oral tofacitinib at 5 to 10 mg twice daily. Patients stayed on tofacitinib for 6 to 18 months and then had 6 months of follow-up off drug so that delayed response and recurrence could be assessed. In treated patients, disease severity was measured using the SALT score, which gives the percentage of scalp surface area affected. The study used high-throughput TCRbeta sequencing to examine T cell clonal expansion in alopecia areata, in both the C3H/HeJ mouse model and human patients. Human TCRbeta sequencing covered scalp tissue and sorted CD4+ and CD8+ peripheral blood T cells from patchy and totalis/universalis alopecia areata patients and healthy controls. Tofacitinib-treated patients had biopsies at baseline and at 4 and 24 weeks of treatment, with a later scalp biopsy in several patients. Clonality in the scalp was compared among normal scalp (n=4), patchy alopecia areata scalp (n=8), and alopecia totalis/universalis scalp (n=8). RNA was obtained with the PAXgene miRNA kit for fixed scalp, the miRNeasy kit for PBMCs, and the RNeasy kit for mouse skin. TCRbeta CDR3 regions were amplified by immunoSEQ multiplex PCR with 35 Vbeta forward and 13 Jbeta reverse primers. Findings and caveats that apply to the study as a whole: Scalp clonality and the number of expanded CD8+ clones among the top 100 scalp clones were significantly decreased by tofacitinib. Lesional scalp, especially in alopecia totalis/universalis, showed higher clonality and more expanded CD8+ clones than normal scalp, suggesting antigenic drive. Unlike mouse skin, which is dominated by gammadelta T cells, normal human skin has resident alphabeta T cells that are also sequenced, and this complicates analysis of the scalp TCR repertoire. The treated cohort was small, with a single nonresponder, so links between baseline CD8+ expansion and response need larger studies. During tofacitinib treatment, many expanded lesional clones remained in scalp and blood, and this persistence may partly explain relapse after treatment is stopped. Compared with mice, TCR sequences shared between patients were less clear, possibly partly because of HLA diversity across the patient population.

Library creation used the immunoSEQ multiplex PCR assay. To provide template for TCR sequencing, every sample had RNA extracted and reverse transcribed into cDNA. SuperScript III was used for first-strand cDNA synthesis, primed with a 2:1 mix of oligo-dT and random hexamers. A synthetic immune receptor repertoire was used to measure amplification bias, and any remaining bias was corrected computationally. Per the source publication's procedure: Raw reads were preprocessed to remove errors, and CDR3 was defined according to IMGT conventions as the region from the conserved cysteine to phenylalanine. Clonality was computed as 1 minus the Shannon entropy, with the entropy normalized by log2 of the number of productive unique TCRs. Scalp TCRbeta sequences were cross-referenced with sorted blood CD4 and CD8 repertoires so that the CD4 or CD8 identity of scalp clones could be inferred. Imported from immuneACCESS, the table was reduced by TCRdb to in-frame sequences with V and J called. These copies leave out some clones; in studies compared against another copy, an unresolved V gene accounts for under half, and the cause of the remainder is not known. V and J calls and clone size are copied from that table; D and trimming were computed from the DNA. The sample profile shows under 150,000 clones; approximately 55% of them were found once. The top ten hold more than 3% of the sample.

This specimen consisted of CD4+ T cells sorted from blood, obtained at week 24, from a patient treated with tofacitinib. The chain is encoded by TRBV30 joined to TRBJ1-6, and the D gene may be TRBD1, 5 bases matching. This sequence originates from a human donor with alopecia areata. The CDR3 reads as follows: CAWSVTDNSPLHF. The base sequence is TGTGCCTGGAGTGTGACAGACAATTCACCCCTCCACTTT.